A few counts support the clone carrying this T cell receptor beta chain. This sample stems from a study of blood T cells in healthy people across ages. A second PCR of 7 to 11 cycles used a sample-barcoded 5' primer and a J-beta primer mix. TCRdb reprocessed the 5' RACE reads with MiXCR, giving one entry per CDR3 protein. The table has more than 650,000 distinct CDR3 sequences, approximately 55% seen once; the top ten hold under 50%. The ends were cut back, 1 base at V and 3 bases at J, with 8 bases in the middle. The CDR3 extends over 14 amino acids. Germline V gives CDR1 KGHSH, CDR2 LQKENI. The sample comprised blood. V usage is TRBV18 and J usage is TRBJ2-3, with D perhaps being TRBD1 or TRBD2 (5 bases each). This sequence originates from a man aged 80 or over in good health. The CDR3 protein is CASSPLGTTDTQYF. The CDR3 DNA reads TGTGCCAGCTCACCACTAGGGACGACAGATACGCAGTATTTT.